This TCR beta chain originates from a study of blood T cells in healthy people across ages. The use of a sample-barcoded 5' primer and a J-beta primer mix characterized a second PCR of roughly 7 to 11 cycles. TCRdb ran MiXCR on the 5' RACE reads and lists one entry per CDR3 protein. The data hold around 1,000,000 distinct CDR3 sequences, with under 30% observed a single time. This CDR3 contains 15 residues. V was cut by 4 bases and J by 0 bases, with 10 bases left in between. The germline CDR1 and CDR2 sequences are LNHDA and SQIVND (reference sequence). These data also formed part of another study, on T cells of mothers and their children. As that study records: Thymic selection molds TCR recombination output in much the same way for related pairs as for unrelated pairs.

The sample was blood. The clonotype originates from a girl aged 2-9 years in good health. The chain employs TRBV19 and TRBJ2-1; the D gene is possibly TRBD2 (5 bases). CDR3 loop: CASSKEESSYNEQFF. The CDR3 nucleotides are TGTGCCAGTAGTAAGGAGGAAAGCTCCTACAATGAGCAGTTCTTC.